Listed below are T cell receptor beta chains from one sample, sequenced in a study of T-cell memory formation after mild COVID-19. Each CDR3 protein gets one entry after TCRdb re-called the 5' RACE reads with MiXCR. The profile shows under 650,000 distinct CDR3 sequences, about a sixth of them singletons. Sequenced material: PBMCs or a T cell subset sorted from them (not recorded which). The receptors were sampled from an adult woman who had mild COVID-19 (a few samples of this study predate the infection). Cell type and time point are not known. Both conserved end residues are part of each CDR3. Each record gives: J gene, D gene, clone size, V gene, CDR3 length, CDR3 DNA, CDR3 protein. A D gene is named only where the DNA matches it firmly. The size entry is marked missing in some rows and otherwise reads once, few, many or a size class.

TRBJ1-5 - - TRBV24-1 16 TGTGCCACCAGTGATTCTTGGACCACCTTCAATCAGCCCCAGCATTTT CATSDSWTTFNQPQHF
TRBJ2-1 TRBD2 many TRBV12-3/TRBV12-4 13 TGTGCCAGCAGTGTAGGACTAGCCAATGAGCAGTTCTTC CASSVGLANEQFF
TRBJ2-1 - few TRBV7-9 14 TGTGCCAGCAGCTTAACCGGGCCTCGCGATGAGCAGTTCTTC CASSLTGPRDEQFF
TRBJ2-7 - few TRBV25-1 12 TGTGCCAGCAGTGAGAGCCCCTACGAGCAGTACTTC CASSESPYEQYF
TRBJ1-1 - few TRBV7-9 13 TGTGCCAGCAGCTTTGGAGAGTCGCAGAGGGCTTTCTTT CASSFGESQRAFF
TRBJ2-3 - - TRBV7-9 16 TGTGCCAGCAGCTTCATCCAGGGGCTAGGCACAGATACGCAGTATTTT CASSFIQGLGTDTQYF
TRBJ1-4 - - TRBV5-1 16 TGCGCCAGCAGCTCCTCCACGGACACCCAGGGTGAAAAACTGTTTTTT CASSSSTDTQGEKLFF
TRBJ1-6 - - TRBV20-1 15 TGCAGTGCTAGCCCACACAGGGAAATGAATTCACCCCTCCACTTT CSASPHREMNSPLHF
TRBJ2-5 - - TRBV2 13 TGTGCCTCCCGTAAGGGTTTAGCCGAGACCCAGTACTTC CASRKGLAETQYF
TRBJ2-1 - - TRBV14 14 TGTGCCAGCAGCCAAGGAGTACGTTTGTATGAGCAGTTCTTC CASSQGVRLYEQFF
TRBJ2-6 - few TRBV7-9 16 TGTGCCAGCAGCAGCTCGCAGGTTTCCGGGGCCAACGTCCTGACTTTC CASSSSQVSGANVLTF
TRBJ2-5 TRBD2 - TRBV12-3/TRBV12-4 16 TGTGCCAGCAGTTTATTCGGACTAGCGCCCCAAGAGACCCAGTACTTC CASSLFGLAPQETQYF
TRBJ2-7 - few TRBV5-5 15 TGTGCCAGCAGCTTGATTGAGGGAAGCTCCTACGAGCAGTACTTC CASSLIEGSSYEQYF
TRBJ1-1 - - TRBV5-1 16 TGCGCCAGCAGCTTATTAGTTCTCGGCCCGAACACTGAAGCTTTCTTT CASSLLVLGPNTEAFF
TRBJ1-2 - - TRBV29-1 13 TGCAGCGTTGACGCCAGGAACATCTATGGCTACACCTTC CSVDARNIYGYTF
TRBJ1-2 - - TRBV3-1 13 TGTGCCAGCAGCGAAGGGGTATTGGATGGCTACACCTTC CASSEGVLDGYTF
TRBJ2-7 - - TRBV5-1 13 TGCGCCAGCAGCTGGGCGACAGGTTACGAGCAGTACTTC CASSWATGYEQYF
TRBJ1-2 TRBD1 few TRBV5-1 15 TGCGCCAGCAGCTTCCTGACAGGGGGTAACTATGGCTACACCTTC CASSFLTGGNYGYTF
TRBJ1-1 TRBD1 - TRBV20-1 17 TGCAGTGCTAGGAGATCAGGCGGGACAGCTATGAACACTGAAGCTTTCTTT CSARRSGGTAMNTEAFF
TRBJ2-7 - - TRBV12-3/TRBV12-4 14 TGTGCCAGCAGTTTCGTGGACACTACCTACGAGCAGTACTTC CASSFVDTTYEQYF
TRBJ2-5 TRBD2 - TRBV5-4 17 TGTGCCAGCAGCTTGGAAATATCGGCGGGGGTCCAAGAGACCCAGTACTTC CASSLEISAGVQETQYF
TRBJ2-7 TRBD2 few TRBV19 14 TGTGCCAGTAGTATAGATCCTGGACTAGCGGAGCAGTACTTC CASSIDPGLAEQYF
TRBJ2-3 - - TRBV7-9 12 TGTGCCAGCAGCTTAACAAAAGATACGCAGTATTTT CASSLTKDTQYF
TRBJ1-2 TRBD1 few TRBV19 13 TGTGCCAGTAGTCATACAGGGGTCTATGGCTACACCTTC CASSHTGVYGYTF
TRBJ2-1 TRBD1 - TRBV19 15 TGTGCCAGTAGTATGGGGACAGTAACTAACAATGAGCAGTTCTTC CASSMGTVTNNEQFF
TRBJ2-3 TRBD2 few TRBV7-3 16 TGTGCCAGCAGCTCGACTAGCGGGAGGGGAACAGATACGCAGTATTTT CASSSTSGRGTDTQYF
TRBJ2-3 TRBD2 - TRBV20-1 16 TGCAGTGCTACTATTCGTCGGGGCGGGAGCAGAGATACGCAGTATTTT CSATIRRGGSRDTQYF
TRBJ1-2 - many TRBV12-3/TRBV12-4 15 TGTGCCAGCAGCCGCGACACCGGTATTATCTATGGCTACACCTTC CASSRDTGIIYGYTF
TRBJ1-1 TRBD1 many TRBV6-5 15 TGTGCCAGCAGCCTAACAGGACAGGGTGGAACTGAAGCTTTCTTT CASSLTGQGGTEAFF
TRBJ2-7 - - TRBV4-2 15 TGTGCCAGCAGCCAGACTCCAGGGACGGCCTACGAGCAGTACTTC CASSQTPGTAYEQYF
TRBJ2-7 - few TRBV15 15 TGTGCCACCAGCACTCGCGGCGGAAACTCCTACGAGCAGTACTTC CATSTRGGNSYEQYF
TRBJ1-4 TRBD1 few TRBV29-1 12 TGCAGCGTTCTGAGGGGGCGCGAAAAACTGTTTTTT CSVLRGREKLFF
TRBJ2-6 TRBD2 few TRBV5-1 19 TGCGCCAGCAGCTTGGGCTGGACGGGAGGGCCGGATGGGGCCAACGTCCTGACTTTC CASSLGWTGGPDGANVLTF
TRBJ1-2 - few TRBV4-3 13 TGCGCCAGCAGCCAAGATTACGCAGGCTACTACACCTTC CASSQDYAGYYTF
TRBJ2-3 TRBD2 - TRBV11-2 22 TGTGCCAGCAGCTTAGCACTGACGGGCCTGGGTAGTAGCGGGCGCGATTTTTATACGCAGTATTTT CASSLALTGLGSSGRDFYTQYF
TRBJ2-3 TRBD2 - TRBV5-8 14 TGTGCCAGCAGCTTCGTGATAGCGGGAGATGATAAGTATTTT CASSFVIAGDDKYF
TRBJ2-3 - - TRBV29-1 13 TGCAGCGTCCTCCGGCAGGGCACAGATACGCAGTATTTT CSVLRQGTDTQYF
TRBJ2-3 - few TRBV7-9 13 TGTGCCAGCAGCTTCGAACTCACAGATACGCAGTATTTT CASSFELTDTQYF
TRBJ2-3 TRBD1 - TRBV4-3 16 TGCGCCAGCAGTTCCGGACAGGACTTCTTGGCAGATACGCAGTATTTT CASSSGQDFLADTQYF
TRBJ1-1 - few TRBV30 12 TGTGCCTGGGGACGTCGGGAGACTGAAGCTTTCTTT CAWGRRETEAFF
TRBJ2-5 - - TRBV20-1 15 TGCAGTGCTAGAGATGGTAGGAGGGCCCAAGAGACCCAGTACTTC CSARDGRRAQETQYF
TRBJ1-4 TRBD1 - TRBV29-1 13 TGCAGCGCCGGACAGGGCCAGGGGGAAAAACTGTTTTTT CSAGQGQGEKLFF
TRBJ2-7 TRBD1 few TRBV20-1 15 TGCAGTGCTAGAGAAACCGGGACAGGGACCTACGAGCAGTACTTC CSARETGTGTYEQYF
TRBJ2-5 - few TRBV7-6 15 TGTGCCAGCAGCCAAGGAGGACCATGGGGAGAGACCCAGTACTTC CASSQGGPWGETQYF
TRBJ2-5 TRBD2 - TRBV20-1 15 TGCAGTGCTAGAGTGGAACTAGCGGACCGGGTGACCCAGTACTTC CSARVELADRVTQYF
TRBJ2-7 - many TRBV10-3 12 TGTGCCATCAGTGAGGGGAGTTACGAGCAGTACTTC CAISEGSYEQYF
TRBJ2-7 - - TRBV13 12 TGTGCCAGCAGCTTAGTTCGGACAGAGCAGTACTTC CASSLVRTEQYF
TRBJ2-1 - - TRBV29-1 13 TGCAGCGTTGGTGTGACTAGTGTTAATGAGCAGTTCTTC CSVGVTSVNEQFF
TRBJ2-5 TRBD2 - TRBV11-2 14 TGTGCCAGCAGCTTACCTGGGGGGGAAGAGACCCAGTACTTC CASSLPGGEETQYF
TRBJ2-3 TRBD1 - TRBV4-2 16 TGTGCCAGCAGCCAAGAGGACAGGGTAGTTACAGATACGCAGTATTTT CASSQEDRVVTDTQYF
TRBJ2-7 - - TRBV5-1 13 TGCGCCAGCAGCGGGGATTTGAGGGACGAGCAGTACTTC CASSGDLRDEQYF